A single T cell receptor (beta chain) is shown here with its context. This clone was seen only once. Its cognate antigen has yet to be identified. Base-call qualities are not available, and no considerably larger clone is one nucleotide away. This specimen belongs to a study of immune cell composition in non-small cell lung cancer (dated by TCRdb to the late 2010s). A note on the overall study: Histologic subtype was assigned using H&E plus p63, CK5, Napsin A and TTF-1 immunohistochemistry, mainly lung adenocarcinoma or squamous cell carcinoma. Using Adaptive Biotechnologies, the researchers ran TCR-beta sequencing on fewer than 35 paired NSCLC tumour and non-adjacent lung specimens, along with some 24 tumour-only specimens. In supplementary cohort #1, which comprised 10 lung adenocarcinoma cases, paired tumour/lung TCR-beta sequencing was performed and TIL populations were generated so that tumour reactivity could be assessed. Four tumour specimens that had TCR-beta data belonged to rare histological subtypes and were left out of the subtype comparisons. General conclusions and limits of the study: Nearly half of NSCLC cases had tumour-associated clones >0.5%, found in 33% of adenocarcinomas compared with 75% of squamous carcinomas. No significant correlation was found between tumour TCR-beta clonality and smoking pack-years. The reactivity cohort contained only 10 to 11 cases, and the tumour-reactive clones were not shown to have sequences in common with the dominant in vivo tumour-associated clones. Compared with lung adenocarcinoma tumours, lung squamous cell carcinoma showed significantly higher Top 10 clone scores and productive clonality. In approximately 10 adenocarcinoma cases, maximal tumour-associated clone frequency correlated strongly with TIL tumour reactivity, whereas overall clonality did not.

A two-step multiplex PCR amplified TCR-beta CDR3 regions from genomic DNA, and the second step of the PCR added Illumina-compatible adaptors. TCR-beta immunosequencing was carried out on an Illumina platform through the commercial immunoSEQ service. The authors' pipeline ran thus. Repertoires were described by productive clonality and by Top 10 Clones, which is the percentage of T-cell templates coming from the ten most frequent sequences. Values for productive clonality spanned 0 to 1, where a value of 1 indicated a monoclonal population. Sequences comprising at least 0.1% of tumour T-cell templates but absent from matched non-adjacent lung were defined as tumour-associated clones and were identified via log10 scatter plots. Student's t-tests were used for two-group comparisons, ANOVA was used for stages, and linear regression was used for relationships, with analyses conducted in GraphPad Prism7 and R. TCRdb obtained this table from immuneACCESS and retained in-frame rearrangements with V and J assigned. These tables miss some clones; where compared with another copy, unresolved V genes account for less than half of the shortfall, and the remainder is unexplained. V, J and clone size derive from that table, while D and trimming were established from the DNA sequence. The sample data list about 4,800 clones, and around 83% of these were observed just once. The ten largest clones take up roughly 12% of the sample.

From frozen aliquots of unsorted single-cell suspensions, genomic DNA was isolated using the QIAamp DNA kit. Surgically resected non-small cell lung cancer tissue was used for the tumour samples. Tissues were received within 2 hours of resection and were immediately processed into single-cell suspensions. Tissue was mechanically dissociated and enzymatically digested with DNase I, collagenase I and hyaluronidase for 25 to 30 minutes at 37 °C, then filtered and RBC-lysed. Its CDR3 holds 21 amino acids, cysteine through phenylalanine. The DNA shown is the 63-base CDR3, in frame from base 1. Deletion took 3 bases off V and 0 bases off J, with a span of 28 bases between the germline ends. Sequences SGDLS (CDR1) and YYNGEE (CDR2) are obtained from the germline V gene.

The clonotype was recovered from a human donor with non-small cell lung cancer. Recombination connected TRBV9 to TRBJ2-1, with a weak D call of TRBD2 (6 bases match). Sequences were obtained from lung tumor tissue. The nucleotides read TGTGCCAGCAGCGGGGGTCGTGGGGCTAGCGAACGGGGGAGCTCCTACAATGAGCAGTTCTTC. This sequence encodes CASSGGRGASERGSSYNEQFF.